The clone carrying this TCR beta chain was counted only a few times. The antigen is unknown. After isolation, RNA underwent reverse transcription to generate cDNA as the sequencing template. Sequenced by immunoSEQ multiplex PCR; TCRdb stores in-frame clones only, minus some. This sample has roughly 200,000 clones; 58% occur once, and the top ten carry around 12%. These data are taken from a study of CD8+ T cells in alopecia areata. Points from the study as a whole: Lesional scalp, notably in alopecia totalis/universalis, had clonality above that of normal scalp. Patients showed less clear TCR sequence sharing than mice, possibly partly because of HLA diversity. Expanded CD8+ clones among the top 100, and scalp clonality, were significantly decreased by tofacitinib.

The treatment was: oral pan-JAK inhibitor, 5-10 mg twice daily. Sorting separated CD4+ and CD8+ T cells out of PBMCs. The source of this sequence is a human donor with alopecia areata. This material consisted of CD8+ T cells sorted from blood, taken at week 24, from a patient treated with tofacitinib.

CDR3 residues: CASSSPRTGKGEQYF. The CDR3 coding sequence is TGTGCCAGCAGCTCACCCCGGACAGGGAAAGGGGAGCAGTACTTC. The genes are TRBV7-9 and TRBJ2-7; 8 nucleotides match TRBD1. Germline CDR1 SEHNR, CDR2 FQNEAQ (reference sequence). This CDR3 has 15 residues. Unmatched junction bases numbered 12, after V lost 4 bases and J lost 7 bases.